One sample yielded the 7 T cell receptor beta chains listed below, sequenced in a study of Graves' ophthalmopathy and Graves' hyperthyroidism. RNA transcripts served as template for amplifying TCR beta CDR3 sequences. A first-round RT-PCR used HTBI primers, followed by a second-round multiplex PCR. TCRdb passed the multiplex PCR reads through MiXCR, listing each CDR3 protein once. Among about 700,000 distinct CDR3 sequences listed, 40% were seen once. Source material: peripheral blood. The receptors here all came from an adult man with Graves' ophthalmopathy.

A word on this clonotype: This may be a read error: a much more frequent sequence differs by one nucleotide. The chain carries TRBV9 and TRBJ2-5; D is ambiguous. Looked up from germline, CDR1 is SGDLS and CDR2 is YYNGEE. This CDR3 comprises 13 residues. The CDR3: CAGSVGQQETQYF. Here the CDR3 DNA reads TGTGCCGGCAGCGTCGGGCAGCAAGAGACCCAGTACTTC.

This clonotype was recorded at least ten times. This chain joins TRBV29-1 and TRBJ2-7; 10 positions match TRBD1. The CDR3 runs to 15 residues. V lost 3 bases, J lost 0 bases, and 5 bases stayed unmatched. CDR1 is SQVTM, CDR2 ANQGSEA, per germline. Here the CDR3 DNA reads TGCAGCGTTGAGTGGGACAGGGGACTCTCCTACGAGCAGTACTTC. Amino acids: CSVEWDRGLSYEQYF.

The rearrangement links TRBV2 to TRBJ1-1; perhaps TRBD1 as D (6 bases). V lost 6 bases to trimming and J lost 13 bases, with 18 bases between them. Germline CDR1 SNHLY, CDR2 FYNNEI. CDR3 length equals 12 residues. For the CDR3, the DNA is TGTGCCAGCAGCATCCAGGGGACGAGAGTTTTCTTT. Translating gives CASSIQGTRVFF.

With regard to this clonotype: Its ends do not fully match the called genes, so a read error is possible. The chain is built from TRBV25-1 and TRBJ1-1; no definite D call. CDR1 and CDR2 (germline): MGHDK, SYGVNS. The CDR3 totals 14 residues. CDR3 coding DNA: TGTGCCTGCAGTGCTGGCCGAGATGGCACTGAAGCTTTCTTT. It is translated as CACSAGRDGTEAFF.

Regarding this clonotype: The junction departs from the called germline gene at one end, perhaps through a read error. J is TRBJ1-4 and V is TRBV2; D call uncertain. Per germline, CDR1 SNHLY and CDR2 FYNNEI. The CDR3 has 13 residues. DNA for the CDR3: TGTGCCAGCAGTATCCAGGAAAATGGAAAACTGTTTTTT. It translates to CASSIQENGKLFF.

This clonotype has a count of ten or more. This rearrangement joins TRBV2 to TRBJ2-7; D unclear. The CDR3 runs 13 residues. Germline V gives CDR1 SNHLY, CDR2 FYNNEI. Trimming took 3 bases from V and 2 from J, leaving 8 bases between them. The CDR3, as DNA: TGTGCCAGCAGTGATGACAATGCCTACGAGCAGTACTTC. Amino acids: CASSDDNAYEQYF.

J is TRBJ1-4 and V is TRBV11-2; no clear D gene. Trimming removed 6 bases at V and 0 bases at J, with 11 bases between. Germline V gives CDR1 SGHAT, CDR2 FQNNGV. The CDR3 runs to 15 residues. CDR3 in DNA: TGTGCCAGCAGACACCCGGGGACAACTAATGAAAAACTGTTTTTT. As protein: CASRHPGTTNEKLFF.